A selection of T cell receptor beta chains follows, all from one sample in a study of blood T cell repertoires in COVID-19. This table comes from immunoSEQ multiplex PCR, and its TCRdb copy is limited to in-frame clones, with some not included. In the table there are 200,000 or so clones, more than 75% of which are singletons. The sample was PBMCs or T cells enriched from blood (not recorded which). Source of these receptors: a young man in a cohort exposed to, infected with or recovered from COVID-19 (not recorded which). The CDR3 runs from the conserved cysteine through the conserved F or W. The order of the fields is CDR3 DNA, CDR3 protein, clone size, CDR3 length, V gene, J gene, D gene. The D gene is left open where the match is weak. Clone size is shown for a subset of rows, as once, few, many or a class of expanded clone.

CDR3 DNA: TGTGCCAGCAGCGGTACAGCACCGCAAGAGACCCAGTACTTC
CDR3 protein: CASSGTAPQETQYF
clone size: NA
CDR3 length: 14
V gene: TRBV27
J gene: TRBJ2-5
D gene: NA

CDR3 DNA: TGTGCCAGCAGTCCCACAGGTATTCAATACCTGTTTTTT
CDR3 protein: CASSPTGIQYLFF
clone size: NA
CDR3 length: 13
V gene: TRBV28
J gene: TRBJ1-4
D gene: NA

CDR3 DNA: TGTGCCACGGCCCCTACAGGGGGCTGGTACGAGCAGTACTTC
CDR3 protein: CATAPTGGWYEQYF
clone size: NA
CDR3 length: 14
V gene: TRBV27
J gene: TRBJ2-7
D gene: TRBD1

CDR3 DNA: TGTGCCAGCAGCCCCGGAGGACAGCCCCAGCATTTT
CDR3 protein: CASSPGGQPQHF
clone size: NA
CDR3 length: 12
V gene: TRBV7-9
J gene: TRBJ1-5
D gene: NA

CDR3 DNA: TGTGCCAGCAGCCAAGGTTCCAGTGAAGCTTTCTTT
CDR3 protein: CASSQGSSEAFF
clone size: NA
CDR3 length: 12
V gene: TRBV3-1/TRBV3-2
J gene: TRBJ1-1
D gene: NA

CDR3 DNA: TGTGCCAGCAGCTTACTCGGGGCTGGGGCCAACGTCCTGACTTTC
CDR3 protein: CASSLLGAGANVLTF
clone size: NA
CDR3 length: 15
V gene: TRBV7-8
J gene: TRBJ2-6
D gene: NA

CDR3 DNA: TGTGCCAGCAGCCCCACTTTCCGTGCCTCCTACAATGAGCAGTTCTTC
CDR3 protein: CASSPTFRASYNEQFF
clone size: NA
CDR3 length: 16
V gene: TRBV9
J gene: TRBJ2-1
D gene: NA

CDR3 DNA: TGTGCCAGCAGTAAAGGACAGGGCCCGGGCGGGGAGCTGTTTTTT
CDR3 protein: CASSKGQGPGGELFF
clone size: NA
CDR3 length: 15
V gene: TRBV27
J gene: TRBJ2-2
D gene: TRBD1

CDR3 DNA: TGTGCCAGCTCACCATCCTTGGGGGGGCGAGGCACTGAAGCTTTCTTT
CDR3 protein: CASSPSLGGRGTEAFF
clone size: NA
CDR3 length: 16
V gene: TRBV18
J gene: TRBJ1-1
D gene: NA

CDR3 DNA: TGTGCCAGCAGGGGTAGAGGAAGCTCCTACAATGAGCAGTTCTTC
CDR3 protein: CASRGRGSSYNEQFF
clone size: NA
CDR3 length: 15
V gene: TRBV7-2
J gene: TRBJ2-1
D gene: NA

CDR3 DNA: TGTGCCAGCAGCCGATACATGTCGATCTGGGCTTTCTTT
CDR3 protein: CASSRYMSIWAFF
clone size: once
CDR3 length: 13
V gene: TRBV11-2
J gene: TRBJ1-1
D gene: NA

CDR3 DNA: TGTGCCAGCTCTCCTCTAGGGACAGGGCTCTACGAGCAGTACTTC
CDR3 protein: CASSPLGTGLYEQYF
clone size: NA
CDR3 length: 15
V gene: TRBV27
J gene: TRBJ2-7
D gene: TRBD1

CDR3 DNA: TGTGCCAGCAGTTATCTCAATGAGCAGTTCTTC
CDR3 protein: CASSYLNEQFF
clone size: NA
CDR3 length: 11
V gene: TRBV6-1
J gene: TRBJ2-1
D gene: NA